This T cell receptor (beta chain) appears in the sequencing data of a study of blood T cells in healthy people across ages. It was with a sample-barcoded 5' primer and a J-beta primer mix that a second PCR of about 6 to 12 cycles was run. Via MiXCR, TCRdb re-called the 5' RACE reads, giving one row per CDR3 protein. The table shows about 800,000 distinct CDR3 sequences, with 25% occurring only once. Separately, the same data were catalogued under a study of T cells of mothers and their children.

The source of this sequence is a boy between 10 and 17 years old in good health. Sequencing input: blood.

The CDR3 is CSAPPPTSGYNEQFF. The CDR3 DNA sequence: TGCAGTGCTCCGCCCCCGACTAGCGGCTACAATGAGCAGTTCTTC. The V call is TRBV20-1, the J call TRBJ2-1; 9 nucleotides line up with TRBD2. The J segment lost 3 bases and the V segment lost 5 bases, leaving 8 bases of the junction unmatched. CDR3 size: 15 residues. Looked up from germline, CDR1 is DFQATT and CDR2 is SNEGSKA (reference sequence).